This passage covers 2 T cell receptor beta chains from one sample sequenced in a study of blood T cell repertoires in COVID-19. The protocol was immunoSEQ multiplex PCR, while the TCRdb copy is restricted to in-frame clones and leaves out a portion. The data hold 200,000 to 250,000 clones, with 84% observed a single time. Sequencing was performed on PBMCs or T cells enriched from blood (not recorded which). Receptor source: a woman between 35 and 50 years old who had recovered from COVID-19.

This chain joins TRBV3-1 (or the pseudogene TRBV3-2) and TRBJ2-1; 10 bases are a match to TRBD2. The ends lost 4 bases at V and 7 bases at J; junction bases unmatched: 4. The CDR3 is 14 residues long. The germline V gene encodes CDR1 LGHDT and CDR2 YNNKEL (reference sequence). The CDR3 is CASSRSSGGNEQFF. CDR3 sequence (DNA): TGTGCCAGCAGCCGGTCTAGCGGGGGAAATGAGCAGTTCTTC.

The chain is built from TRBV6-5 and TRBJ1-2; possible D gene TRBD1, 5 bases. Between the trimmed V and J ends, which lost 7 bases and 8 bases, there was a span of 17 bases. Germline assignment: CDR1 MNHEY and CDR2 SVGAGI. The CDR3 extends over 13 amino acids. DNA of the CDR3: TGTGCCAGCAAACCGCCCGGGGGAGTCGGCTACACCTTC. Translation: CASKPPGGVGYTF.